Shown below are 21 T cell receptor beta chains from a single sample sequenced in a study of cytomegalovirus exposure and HLA in healthy donors. The study ran its PCR with 60 Vbeta and 13 Jbeta primers. The assay was immunoSEQ multiplex PCR, and TCRdb's table has in-frame clones only and misses some. Its clone listing holds about 130,000 clones. Source material: PBMCs. The receptor source for this set is a woman in her thirties or forties in good health and CMV-seropositive.

J is TRBJ2-5 and V is TRBV18; 8 bases match TRBD1. The CDR3 is made up of 14 amino acids. After removal of 6 bases from V and 2 bases from J, the junction contained 5 bases not matched to a gene. Germline V lookup: CDR1 KGHSH, CDR2 LQKENI. The CDR3 spells CASSLDRGQETQYF. CDR3 sequence (DNA): TGTGCCAGCTCGCTTGACAGGGGTCAAGAGACCCAGTACTTC. Supplemented by reference TRBV18 and TRBJ2-5, the full variable domain reads NAGVMQNPRHLVRRRGQEARLRCSPMKGHSHVYWYRQLPEEGLKFMVYLQKENIIDESGMPKERFSAEFPKEGPSILRIQQVVRGDSAAYFCASSLDRGQETQYFGPGTRLLVL.

The chain has TRBV2 and TRBJ2-3, with 9 bases lining up with TRBD1. This CDR3 region has 16 residues. V gave up 7 bases and J gave up 3 bases; unmatched junction bases: 11. In germline, CDR1 is SNHLY, CDR2 FYNNEI. CDR3 in amino acids: CASKSDGTGWTDTQYF. CDR3 DNA sequence: TGTGCCAGCAAGAGTGATGGGACAGGGTGGACAGATACGCAGTATTTT. Together with reference TRBV2 and TRBJ2-3, the CDR3 gives the full variable domain: EPEVTQTPSHQVTQMGQEVILRCVPISNHLYFYWYRQILGQKVEFLVSFYNNEISEKSEIFDDQFSVERPDGSNFTLKIRSTKLEDSAMYFCASKSDGTGWTDTQYFGPGTRLTVL.

The chain is built from TRBV10-1 and TRBJ1-1; D is perhaps TRBD1 (6 bases). Trimming stripped 3 bases from V and 5 bases from J, with 13 bases between. The CDR3 has 14 residues. Germline V gene lookup returns CDR1 WNHNN and CDR2 SYGVQD (reference sequence). The CDR3 DNA reads as TGCGCCAGCAGTGATCGGAAGGGGACAACTGAAGCTTTCTTT. Its protein is CASSDRKGTTEAFF.

The DNA of the CDR3 is TGCGCCAGCAGCCCCCATCCGCACGGGAACACTGAAGCTTTCTTT. This codes for CASSPHPHGNTEAFF. The J gene is TRBJ1-1, the V gene TRBV4-3; D not certain. This CDR3 region has 15 residues. Germline lookup yields CDR1 LGHNA and CDR2 YSLEER. Between the trimmed V and J ends, which lost 4 bases and 1 base, there was a span of 13 bases.

V and J are TRBV9 and TRBJ2-3; 9 bases are shared with TRBD2. This CDR3 is 16 amino acids long. With 2 bases clipped from V and 2 bases from J, the junction kept 6 bases outside the gene matches. Germline V lookup: CDR1 SGDLS, CDR2 YYNGEE. This CDR3 reads CASSVEAGGATDTQYF. CDR3 nucleotide sequence: TGTGCCAGCAGCGTTGAAGCGGGAGGTGCCACAGATACGCAGTATTTT.

The chain combines TRBV19 with TRBJ2-3; D unresolved. V lost 3 bases and J 4 bases, leaving 8 bases between the germline ends. The CDR3 spans 13 residues. Per the germline V gene, CDR1 is LNHDA and CDR2 is SQIVND (reference sequence). CDR3 loop: CASSIGLADTQYF. Here the CDR3 DNA reads TGTGCCAGTAGTATTGGGCTGGCAGATACGCAGTATTTT.

The V call is TRBV7-3, the J call TRBJ2-1, with TRBD2 matching over 11 bases. The CDR3 covers 15 residues. CDR1 is SGHTA, CDR2 FQGTGA, per germline. V lost 6 bases and J lost 7; bases outside the gene matches: 8. The CDR3 coding sequence is TGTGCCAGCAGAAATAGCGGGAGGGGGGGGAATGAGCAGTTCTTC. Translating it yields CASRNSGRGGNEQFF.

J is TRBJ2-7 and V is TRBV19; 7 nucleotides align to TRBD1. The CDR3 loop spans 15 amino acids. Trimming removed 4 bases from V and 5 bases from J; junction bases left unmatched: 11. Per the germline V gene, CDR1 is LNHDA and CDR2 is SQIVND (reference sequence). CDR3 bases: TGTGCCAGTAGTACCCGACAGGGCCTTCGGGACGAGCAGTACTTC. Residues: CASSTRQGLRDEQYF.

The chain carries TRBV7-3 and TRBJ2-2, with D hard to call. Germline V gene sequence: CDR1 SGHTA, CDR2 FQGTGA. The CDR3 runs to 14 residues. V gave up 5 bases and J gave up 5 bases, with 12 bases separating them. The CDR3 spells CASSPSVETGELFF. The CDR3, as DNA: TGTGCCAGCAGCCCCTCGGTCGAGACCGGGGAGCTGTTTTTT.

The chain carries TRBV6-1 and TRBJ1-3; TRBD1 agrees at 9 bases. The trim removed 8 bases at V and 4 bases at J, leaving 6 bases unmatched. Germline V lookup: CDR1 MNHNS, CDR2 SASEGT. This CDR3 has 14 residues. CDR3 nucleotides: TGTGCCAGCGTTACAGGGGGCGGGGGAAACACCATATATTTT. Translating gives CASVTGGGGNTIYF.

The CDR3 reads CASGITGGRPGELFF. In DNA, the CDR3 is TGCGCCAGCGGGATAACAGGGGGCCGGCCCGGGGAGCTGTTTTTT. The V gene is TRBV5-1, the J gene TRBJ2-2; 9 nucleotides align to TRBD1. The CDR3 has 15 amino acids. V shed 7 bases, J shed 6 bases, and the junction held 10 bases outside the gene matches. Germline V CDR1 and CDR2: SGHRS, YFSETQ.

The CDR3 DNA reads TGCGCCAGCAGTGATGTGGACAGGGGCACCGGGGAGCTGTTTTTT. Translating it yields CASSDVDRGTGELFF. The genes are TRBV10-2 and TRBJ2-2, with 9 bases fitting TRBD1. Germline CDR1 is WSHSY and CDR2 is SAAADI. The CDR3 extends over 15 amino acids. Trimming at V came to 3 bases and at J to 4 bases, leaving 3 bases not matched to a gene.

The genes are TRBV29-1 and TRBJ1-1, with TRBD1 matching 8 bases. Losses at the gene ends were 1 base for V and 1 base for J; bases not matched to a gene: 5. Germline assignment: CDR1 SQVTM and CDR2 ANQGSEA. This CDR3 has 15 residues. For the CDR3, the DNA is TGCAGCGTTGAAGGTGCCGGGACAGGGAACACTGAAGCTTTCTTT. It is translated as CSVEGAGTGNTEAFF.

This chain joins TRBV28 and TRBJ2-4, with 9 bases fitting TRBD1. Germline values: CDR1 MDHEN, CDR2 SYDVKM. CDR3 length: 15 residues. V trimming: 3 bases; J trimming: 4 bases; junction bases outside the gene matches: 4. The CDR3 DNA reads TGTGCCAGCAGTTTCGATGGGACAGGGAAAAACATTCAGTACTTC. Its translation: CASSFDGTGKNIQYF.

The V and J genes are TRBV5-4 and TRBJ2-7, with 8 bases identical to TRBD1. The CDR3 is 15 amino acids. CDR1 is SGHNT and CDR2 is YYREEE in the germline V gene (reference sequence). Trimming cost V 4 bases and J 2 bases; bases outside gene matches: 8. The CDR3 nucleotides are TGTGCCAGCAGCCTGGGGACAGGTATAACCTACGAGCAGTACTTC. It codes for CASSLGTGITYEQYF.

The chain links TRBV29-1 to TRBJ2-2; 9 bases agree with TRBD1. This CDR3 region has 14 residues. CDR1 is SQVTM, CDR2 ANQGSEA, per germline. After removal of 6 bases from V and 3 bases from J, the junction contained 5 bases not matched to a gene. The CDR3 protein is CSVTGGWDTGELFF. Written as DNA, the CDR3 is TGCAGCGTCACAGGGGGCTGGGACACCGGGGAGCTGTTTTTT.

CDR3 residues: CASSHLPSGTSGSHYAYEQYF. In DNA, the CDR3 is TGCGCCAGCAGTCACCTCCCCTCCGGGACTAGCGGGAGCCACTATGCCTACGAGCAGTACTTC. The chain is built from TRBV23-1 and TRBJ2-7; 14 positions match TRBD2. TRBV23-1 has ORF status, its function being uncertain. V lost 3 bases to trimming and J lost 2 bases; unmatched junction nucleotides: 18. The CDR3 contains 21 residues.

Turning to this clone: One junction end disagrees with the germline gene, perhaps due to a read error. The V and J genes are TRBV5-1 and TRBJ1-1; 8 bases map to TRBD1. CDR3 length: 14 residues. The germline V gene encodes CDR1 SGHRS and CDR2 YFSETQ. The CDR3 protein is CASSLTGGNPEAFF. Here the CDR3 DNA reads TGCGCCAGCAGCTTGACAGGGGGGAACCCTGAAGCTTTCTTT.

This CDR3 reads CASSFSGTSDEQYF. CDR3 in DNA: TGTGCCAGCAGCTTCTCCGGGACTAGCGACGAGCAGTACTTC. The chain has TRBV7-3 and TRBJ2-7; 10 bases align to TRBD2. This CDR3 has 14 residues. Losses at the gene ends were 3 bases for V and 5 bases for J; bases not matched to a gene: 4. In germline, CDR1 is SGHTA, CDR2 FQGTGA.

CDR3 loop: CAVRDNNSYEQYF. CDR3 coding DNA: TGTGCCGTCCGGGACAACAACTCCTACGAGCAGTACTTC. The chain has TRBV6-1 and TRBJ2-7, with D tentatively TRBD1 (6 bases). The CDR3 contains 13 residues. Germline V gene lookup returns CDR1 MNHNS and CDR2 SASEGT. Trimming took off 11 bases at V and 0 bases at J, with 14 bases between the two ends.

The V and J genes are TRBV15 and TRBJ1-2; 10 bases agree with TRBD1. V shed 5 bases and J 0 bases; nucleotides not matched to a gene: 9. Germline V gene data show CDR1 as LNHNV and CDR2 as YYDKDF (reference sequence). The length of the CDR3 is 17 residues. The CDR3 DNA follows: TGTGCCACCAGCCCCTGGGGACAGGGGTCTGCTAACTATGGCTACACCTTC. Protein sequence: CATSPWGQGSANYGYTF.